This record covers a single T cell receptor (beta chain). Its antigen is still unknown. Purity exceeded 98% in all sorted populations. This sample is drawn from a study of beta chain features in type 1 diabetes. The overall study: Analysis included 107,917,701 sorted cells drawn from all samples.

The CDR3 sequence is 16 residues long. The ends lost 3 bases at V and 5 bases at J; junction bases unmatched: 10. CDR1 SNHLY and CDR2 FYNNEI come from the germline V gene. The whole isolated RNA underwent reverse transcription, so sequencing captured expressed TCRB transcripts. Assay used: immunoSEQ multiplex PCR; TCRdb lists only in-frame clones, some missing. Of 150,000 or so clones listed, about a tenth are singletons. General study findings and limits: Patients showed naive, central memory and Treg TCRB repertoires that appeared more similar than those of healthy donors. Sequencing of cDNA might inflate the share of cells that strongly express TCR.

The material sequenced was central memory CD4+ T cells from blood. This rearrangement joins TRBV2 to TRBJ2-5; TRBD2 matches 9 bases. This clonotype was obtained from a man aged 18 to 35 in good health. The CDR3: CASSEESSGGLETQYF. CDR3 bases: TGTGCCAGCAGTGAGGAGAGTAGCGGGGGTTTGGAGACCCAGTACTTC.